These 28 T cell receptor beta chains originate from one sample sequenced in a study of T cells after yellow fever vaccination. In TCRdb, the 5' RACE reads were re-called with MiXCR into one record per CDR3 protein. In the table there are 150,000 to 200,000 distinct CDR3 sequences, more than 9.5% of which are singletons. Sequenced here: CD8+ T cells sorted from PBMCs, sampled 15 days after the yellow fever booster vaccination. The receptors shown here come from a man between 18 and 35 years old who received the YFV17D yellow fever vaccine.

This chain uses TRBV27 with TRBJ2-6, with unresolved D. The V gene lost 7 bases and the J gene lost 0 bases, with 1 base spanning the gap. The CDR3 contains 12 residues. The germline CDR1 and CDR2 sequences are MNHEY and SMNVEV (reference sequence). The CDR3 protein is CASTSGANVLTF. The CDR3 nucleotides are TGTGCCAGCACCTCTGGGGCCAACGTCCTGACTTTC. The whole variable domain, filled in from reference TRBV27 and TRBJ2-6, reads EAQVTQNPRYLITVTGKKLTVTCSQNMNHEYMSWYRQDPGLGLRQIYYSMNVEVTDKGDVPEGYKVSRKEKRNFPLILESPSPNQTSLYFCASTSGANVLTFGAGSRLTVL.

The chain uses TRBV4-1 and TRBJ2-7; 7 bases map to TRBD1. V lost 1 base to trimming and J lost 4 bases; unmatched junction nucleotides: 10. CDR1 and CDR2 from the germline V gene are MGHRA and YSYEKL. The CDR3 totals 16 residues. The CDR3 DNA follows: TGCGCCAGCAGCCAAGTTCACAGGGGATTCGCATACGAGCAGTACTTC. This codes for CASSQVHRGFAYEQYF.

This chain links TRBV6-2 or TRBV6-3 with TRBJ2-1, with TRBD1 identical over 9 bases. The CDR3 is made up of 17 amino acids. Looked up from germline, CDR1 is MNHEY and CDR2 is SVGEGT. After removal of 5 bases from V and 3 bases from J, the junction contained 11 bases not matched to a gene. CDR3 bases: TGTGCCAGCAGTACCCTCTCCTACAGGGGGCTCTACAATGAGCAGTTCTTC. Its protein is CASSTLSYRGLYNEQFF.

Many counts were recorded for this clonotype. The V gene is TRBV3-1, the J gene TRBJ2-7; D is tentatively TRBD1 or TRBD2 (5 bases each). Germline loops: CDR1 LGHDT, CDR2 YNNKEL (reference sequence). Trimming took off 4 bases at V and 4 bases at J, with 14 bases between the two ends. The CDR3 spans 14 residues. Here the CDR3 DNA reads TGTGCCAGCAGCCTACAGGTAGCGCTATACGAGCAGTACTTC. As protein: CASSLQVALYEQYF.

The table lists this clonotype with a few counts. The chain uses TRBV4-2 and TRBJ1-4, with D unresolved. The ends were cut back, 0 bases at V and 7 bases at J, with 12 bases in the middle. This CDR3 is built from 15 residues. The V gene's germline CDR1 is LGHNA and CDR2 YNFKEQ. CDR3 sequence (DNA): TGTGCCAGCAGCCAAGAGAATGGTCGGGGTGAAAAACTGTTTTTT. Its translation: CASSQENGRGEKLFF.

The genes are TRBV19 and TRBJ1-5; D is uncertain. In germline, CDR1 is LNHDA, CDR2 SQIVND (reference sequence). V dropped 5 bases and J dropped 0 bases, with 8 bases sitting between them. The CDR3 is 14 residues long. The CDR3 spells CASSADGSNQPQHF. CDR3 bases: TGTGCCAGTAGTGCGGACGGTAGCAATCAGCCCCAGCATTTT.

This clonotype was seen ten or more times. The CDR3 spells CASSQDSGPADTQYF. For the CDR3, the DNA is TGCGCCAGCAGCCAAGATTCGGGGCCTGCGGATACGCAGTATTTT. The chain recombines TRBV4-1 with TRBJ2-3; D could derive from TRBD1 or TRBD2 (5 bases each). The CDR3 has 15 residues. Between the trimmed V and J ends, which lost 0 bases and 6 bases, there was a span of 13 bases. Germline CDR1 and CDR2: MGHRA and YSYEKL.

The V gene is TRBV4-1, the J gene TRBJ2-7; the D gene is possibly TRBD1 (5 bases). V gave up 0 bases and J gave up 0 bases, with 12 bases separating them. The germline V gene has CDR1 MGHRA and CDR2 YSYEKL. CDR3 length: 16 amino acids. CDR3: CASSQDTRQNSYEQYF. DNA for the CDR3: TGCGCCAGCAGCCAAGATACGCGACAGAACTCCTACGAGCAGTACTTC.

This sequence joins TRBV12-3 or TRBV12-4 and TRBJ1-5; the D gene is possibly TRBD1 (6 bases). V lost 4 bases to trimming and J lost 5 bases, with 12 bases between them. The CDR3 length is 14 residues. CDR3 loop: CASSWGQLDQPQHF. The CDR3 nucleotides read TGTGCCAGCAGTTGGGGGCAGCTTGATCAGCCCCAGCATTTT.

V and J are TRBV6-2 or TRBV6-3 and TRBJ2-2; D is perhaps TRBD1 (5 bases). Germline loops: CDR1 MNHEY, CDR2 SVGEGT. CDR3 length: 14 residues. Trimming pared 4 bases from V and 5 bases from J, leaving 11 bases between. The CDR3 here is CASSWGRATGELFF. The CDR3 coding sequence is TGTGCCAGCAGTTGGGGCAGAGCGACCGGGGAGCTGTTTTTT.

The chain joins TRBV10-3 to TRBJ1-6, with 8 bases identical to TRBD1. The CDR3 extends over 16 amino acids. With V trimmed by 4 bases and J by 5 bases, 7 bases remained unmatched. In germline, CDR1 is ENHRY, CDR2 SYGVKD. CDR3 sequence: CAISVRDRLDNSPLHF. The CDR3 DNA reads as TGTGCCATCAGTGTCCGGGACAGGTTAGATAATTCACCCCTCCACTTT.

The rearrangement joins TRBV6-2 or TRBV6-3 to TRBJ1-2; D possibly corresponds to TRBD1 (6 bases). V lost 7 bases and J lost 8, with 17 bases in between. Germline V gene lookup returns CDR1 MNHEY and CDR2 SVGEGT. There are 13 residues in the CDR3. CDR3 amino acids: CASTPGQPIGYTF. In DNA form, the CDR3 reads TGTGCCAGCACGCCCGGACAGCCTATCGGCTACACCTTC.

The V gene is TRBV24-1, the J gene TRBJ1-2; 10 bases agree with TRBD1. Germline trimming cut 7 bases from V and 3 bases from J; bases unmatched to any gene: 13. Germline-derived CDR1 and CDR2 are KGHDR and SFDVKD. This CDR3 spans 17 amino acids. The CDR3 reads CATSQQPGTGVYYGYTF. The DNA of the CDR3 is TGTGCCACCAGCCAACAGCCCGGGACAGGGGTCTACTATGGCTACACCTTC.

The J gene is TRBJ1-2, the V gene TRBV6-5; TRBD1 aligns across 7 bases. The CDR3 contains 13 residues. Trimming cost V 2 bases and J 4 bases; bases outside gene matches: 1. Germline V CDR1 and CDR2: MNHEY, SVGAGI. The CDR3 DNA sequence: TGTGCCAGCAGTTACAGGACAGGCTATGGCTACACCTTC. Protein sequence: CASSYRTGYGYTF.

This clonotype showed up many times. This chain uses TRBV7-8 with TRBJ2-7; unclear D gene. The CDR3 sequence is 13 residues long. With 2 bases removed from V and 3 bases from J, the gap between germline ends came to 8 bases. The germline CDR1 and CDR2 sequences are SGHVS and FQNEAQ. CDR3 nucleotide sequence: TGTGCCAGCAGCTTACCCCCCCTCTACGAGCAGTACTTC. This gives the protein CASSLPPLYEQYF.

The chain has TRBV19 and TRBJ2-5; D might be TRBD1 (7 bases). Looked up from germline, CDR1 is LNHDA and CDR2 is SQIVND (reference sequence). The CDR3 is made up of 13 amino acids. The V end was cut by 10 bases, the J end by 0 bases, with 12 bases between. As DNA, the CDR3 is TGTGCCACTCAGGGGGGCTACCAAGAGACCCAGTACTTC. Protein: CATQGGYQETQYF.

The chain recombines TRBV28 with TRBJ2-4, with 9 nucleotides matching TRBD2. The germline gives CDR1 MDHEN, CDR2 SYDVKM. V trimming: 4 bases; J trimming: 0 bases; junction bases outside the gene matches: 1. The CDR3 has 15 residues. The CDR3 protein is CASSWRGGAKNIQYF. CDR3 in DNA: TGTGCCAGCAGTTGGCGGGGGGGAGCCAAAAACATTCAGTACTTC.

In this sample, this clonotype turned up a few times. This chain links TRBV20-1 with TRBJ2-1, with no clear D. V gave up 3 bases and J gave up 0 bases, with 12 bases separating them. The germline CDR1 and CDR2 sequences are DFQATT and SNEGSKA (reference sequence). CDR3 length: 15 residues. The CDR3 sequence is CSASLWGSSYNEQFF. The CDR3 nucleotides read TGCAGTGCTAGTCTCTGGGGTAGCTCCTACAATGAGCAGTTCTTC.

The sample holds a few counts of this clonotype. The CDR3 DNA follows: TGTGCCAGCACCCTCTGGGCAGGGAGCAATCAGCCCCAGCATTTT. Protein: CASTLWAGSNQPQHF. The V call is TRBV5-5, the J call TRBJ1-5; maybe TRBD1 (5 bases). The CDR3 is 15 residues long. CDR1 and CDR2 from the germline V gene are SGHKS and YYEKEE (reference sequence). V was clipped by 6 bases and J by 1 base, with 14 bases between them.

This clonotype has only a few counts. V is TRBV5-1 and J is TRBJ1-2; D is perhaps TRBD1 (6 bases). The CDR3 spans 14 residues. In germline, CDR1 is SGHRS, CDR2 YFSETQ. The germline V and J ends were trimmed by 0 bases and 7 bases, with 13 bases remaining between them. The CDR3 loop is CASSLVGGRSGYTF. In nucleotides, the CDR3 is TGCGCCAGCAGCTTGGTGGGGGGCAGAAGTGGCTACACCTTC.

The V call is TRBV4-1, the J call TRBJ2-3, with 7 nucleotides matching TRBD1. The germline CDR1 and CDR2 sequences are MGHRA and YSYEKL. V shed 0 bases and J 6 bases; nucleotides not matched to a gene: 6. The CDR3 extends over 15 amino acids. The CDR3 DNA reads TGCGCCAGCAGCCAAGAAGGGGGCTTGGGTGATACGCAGTATTTT. Protein product: CASSQEGGLGDTQYF.

This clonotype has only a few counts. The chain is built from TRBV28 and TRBJ2-5, with D uncertain. The CDR3 covers 15 residues. CDR1 is MDHEN and CDR2 is SYDVKM in the germline V gene. Trimming cost V 4 bases and J 4 bases, with 16 bases left between them. The CDR3 bases are TGTGCCAGCAGTTCTGTCACGGGTATCGGAGAGACCCAGTACTTC. Its protein is CASSSVTGIGETQYF.

This clonotype appeared many times. This chain connects TRBV27 to TRBJ1-3; D gene uncertain. V lost 6 bases, J lost 0 bases, and 12 bases lay in between. The CDR3 has 15 amino acids. Germline CDR1 reads MNHEY; CDR2 reads SMNVEV (reference sequence). CDR3 DNA: TGTGCCAGCAGCAGATATGGTTACTCTGGAAACACCATATATTTT. This sequence encodes CASSRYGYSGNTIYF.

This clonotype was seen a few times. The chain links TRBV4-1 to TRBJ1-1; tentative D call: TRBD1 (6 bases). The CDR3 sequence is 19 residues long. Germline lookup yields CDR1 MGHRA and CDR2 YSYEKL. The germline V and J ends were trimmed by 2 bases and 3 bases, with 25 bases remaining between them. In DNA form, the CDR3 reads TGCGCCAGCAGCCAACGAGAAGGAGGGGGGGTGTTGTGGGACACTGAAGCTTTCTTT. This gives the protein CASSQREGGGVLWDTEAFF.

This clonotype occurred a few times. The chain carries TRBV20-1 and TRBJ1-1; 8 bases align to TRBD1. V lost 0 bases to trimming and J lost 6 bases; unmatched junction nucleotides: 0. Per germline, CDR1 DFQATT and CDR2 SNEGSKA (reference sequence). This CDR3 spans 12 amino acids. DNA of the CDR3: TGCAGTGCTAGAGAGACAGGGGCTGAAGCTTTCTTT. Its translation is CSARETGAEAFF.

The V call is TRBV27, the J call TRBJ2-1; 11 bases match TRBD2. Germline assignment: CDR1 MNHEY and CDR2 SMNVEV (reference sequence). J gave up 5 bases and V 3 bases, and 9 bases lay outside the gene matches. This CDR3 contains 17 residues. The DNA of the CDR3 is TGTGCCAGCAGTTTTCTCCCTAGCGGGGGGCCGGACAATGAGCAGTTCTTC. Residues: CASSFLPSGGPDNEQFF.

This clonotype was detected only a few times. The chain employs TRBV14 and TRBJ2-3; the D gene is possibly TRBD1 (6 bases). Germline CDR1 and CDR2: SGHDN and FVKESK. The CDR3 extends over 16 amino acids. V lost 0 bases, J lost 5 bases, and 15 bases lay in between. CDR3 residues: CASSQDLQGSIDTQYF. Written as DNA, the CDR3 is TGTGCCAGCAGCCAAGATCTGCAGGGGTCGATAGATACGCAGTATTTT. Looking up the rest from reference TRBV14 and TRBJ2-3 gives the full variable domain: EAGVTQFPSHSVIEKGQTVTLRCDPISGHDNLYWYRRVMGKEIKFLLHFVKESKQDESGMPNNRFLAERTGGTYSTLKVQPAELEDSGVYFCASSQDLQGSIDTQYFGPGTRLTVL.

This clonotype was counted only a few times. V and J are TRBV12-3 or TRBV12-4 and TRBJ1-2, with TRBD1 as a possible D gene (6 bases). Deletions cut 7 bases from V and 2 bases from J, with 17 bases between. CDR3 size: 15 residues. The CDR3 bases are TGTGCCAGCACCTATAGGGGGATAGGCAACTATGGCTACACCTTC. As protein: CASTYRGIGNYGYTF.